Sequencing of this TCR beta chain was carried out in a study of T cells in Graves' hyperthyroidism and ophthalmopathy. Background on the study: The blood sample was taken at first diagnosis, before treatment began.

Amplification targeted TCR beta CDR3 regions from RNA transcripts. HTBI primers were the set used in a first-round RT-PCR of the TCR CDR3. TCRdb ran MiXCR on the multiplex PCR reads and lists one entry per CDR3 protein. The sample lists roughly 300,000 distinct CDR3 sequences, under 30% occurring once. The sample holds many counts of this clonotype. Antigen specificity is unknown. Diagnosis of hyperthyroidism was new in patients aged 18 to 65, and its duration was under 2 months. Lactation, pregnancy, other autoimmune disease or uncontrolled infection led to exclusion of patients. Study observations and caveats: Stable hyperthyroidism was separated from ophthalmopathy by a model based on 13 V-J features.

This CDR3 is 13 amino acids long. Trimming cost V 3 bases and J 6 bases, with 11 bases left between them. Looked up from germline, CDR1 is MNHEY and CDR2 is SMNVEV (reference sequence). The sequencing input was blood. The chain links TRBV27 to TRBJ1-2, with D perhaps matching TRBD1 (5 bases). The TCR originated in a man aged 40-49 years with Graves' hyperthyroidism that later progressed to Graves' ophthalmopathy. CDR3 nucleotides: TGTGCCAGCAGTTTGGGACTCCGGAATGGCTACACCTTC. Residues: CASSLGLRNGYTF.